These 8 T cell receptor beta chains originate from one sample sequenced in a study of shared clonotypes between healthy human individuals. The naive CD8 population came from CD45RO-negative cells selected for CCR7, without terminally differentiated effector memory CD45RA+ cells. Repertoires were generated with immunoSEQ multiplex PCR, while TCRdb's copy carries only in-frame clones and drops some. The sample contains about 2.1 million clones, about 93% of which appear only once. Sequenced input: naive CD8+ T cells from PBMCs. These receptors all stem from a man between 18 and 29 years old in good health. Some clones in this sample may be carry-over from other donors' samples.

The V gene is TRBV27, the J gene TRBJ1-1; D call uncertain. With 2 bases removed from V and 3 bases from J, the gap between germline ends came to 10 bases. The CDR3 consists of 14 residues. The germline CDR1 and CDR2 sequences are MNHEY and SMNVEV (reference sequence). The CDR3 sequence: CASSLKAGYTEAFF. The DNA for the CDR3 is TGTGCCAGCAGTTTAAAGGCCGGGTACACTGAAGCTTTCTTT.

The chain combines TRBV5-6 with TRBJ1-1; D possibly corresponds to TRBD1 (5 bases). Per germline, CDR1 SGHDT and CDR2 YYEEEE. V lost 4 bases, J lost 1 base, and 11 bases lay in between. The CDR3 runs 14 residues. This CDR3 is CASSPHRRNTEAFF. CDR3 sequence (DNA): TGTGCCAGCAGCCCCCACAGGAGGAACACTGAAGCTTTCTTT. Full variable domain (missing parts from reference TRBV5-6 and TRBJ1-1): DAGVTQSPTHLIKTRGQQVTLRCSPKSGHDTVSWYQQALGQGPQFIFQYYEEEERQRGNFPDRFSGHQFPNYSSELNVNALLLGDSALYLCASSPHRRNTEAFFGQGTRLTVV.

The chain has TRBV28 and TRBJ2-7, with D possibly matching TRBD1 (6 bases). Trimming took 6 bases from V and 4 from J, leaving 13 bases between them. Per the germline V gene, CDR1 is MDHEN and CDR2 is SYDVKM. The CDR3 extends over 13 amino acids. In DNA, the CDR3 is TGTGCCAGCAGCTCGGACAGCTTTTACGAGCAGTACTTC. Its protein is CASSSDSFYEQYF.

The chain links TRBV7-6 to TRBJ1-1; no definite D call. The CDR3 loop spans 13 amino acids. V lost 1 base to trimming and J lost 6 bases, with 9 bases between them. CDR1 and CDR2 (germline): SGHVS, FNYEAQ. CDR3: CASSLGFRSEAFF. The CDR3 DNA sequence: TGTGCCAGCAGCTTAGGGTTTCGGTCTGAAGCTTTCTTT.

This clone was seen only a few times. The chain combines TRBV14 with TRBJ1-1, with a tentative D call TRBD1 (5 bases). With 4 bases removed from V and 1 base from J, the gap between germline ends came to 10 bases. There are 14 residues in the CDR3. Germline CDR1 is SGHDN and CDR2 is FVKESK. The CDR3, as DNA: TGTGCCAGCAGCCCCCGACAGTCGAACACTGAAGCTTTCTTT. Translation: CASSPRQSNTEAFF.

CDR3 coding DNA: TGTGCCAGCAGCCTTGACGGGGGGGCAAACACCATATATTTT. It specifies CASSLDGGANTIYF. The chain has TRBV27 and TRBJ1-3, with a possible D match to TRBD1 (6 bases). The CDR3 runs to 14 residues. In germline, CDR1 is MNHEY, CDR2 SMNVEV (reference sequence). The ends were cut back, 6 bases at V and 6 bases at J, with 15 bases in the middle.

A remark on this clone: Within the sample, other DNA sequences also encode this same CDR3. J is TRBJ2-2 and V is TRBV7-9, with unresolved D. The CDR3 covers 13 residues. Looked up from germline, CDR1 is SEHNR and CDR2 is FQNEAQ (reference sequence). V lost 3 bases and J lost 4, with 6 bases in between. The CDR3 DNA is TGTGCCAGCAGCTTTACCCTCACCGGGGAGCTGTTTTTT. Encoded protein: CASSFTLTGELFF.

The chain combines TRBV28 with TRBJ1-1, with 7 bases matching TRBD1. CDR3 length: 13 residues. V was clipped by 7 bases and J by 6 bases; unmatched bases: 8. Germline CDR1 reads MDHEN; CDR2 reads SYDVKM. CDR3 coding DNA: TGTGCCAGCACCTCGACCCAGGGGGCTGAAGCTTTCTTT. Protein sequence: CASTSTQGAEAFF.